This TCR beta chain was recorded in a study of blood T cell repertoires in COVID-19. Turning to the study itself: PBMCs, B-cell-depleted T cells, or T cells were the source of the cDNA or gDNA that made up the material.

V lost 1 base and J 4 bases, leaving 16 bases between the germline ends. Germline values: CDR1 MGHRA, CDR2 YSYEKL. This CDR3 is 16 amino acids long. In the authors' methods: By means of reference gene primer amplification, nucleated cell counts were estimated. The assay was immunoSEQ multiplex PCR, and TCRdb's table has in-frame clones only and misses some. The V and J calls and the clone size are those of that table, but D and trimming were determined from the DNA. The data show just over 650,000 clones, about nine tenths seen once. The chain couples TRBV4-1 to TRBJ1-1; D remains ambiguous. Specimen: peripheral blood. This sequence originates from a woman under 30 with acute or convalescent COVID-19. DNA of the CDR3: TGCGCCAGCAGCCAAGGTCCGGAAAATCGGGGCACTGAAGCTTTCTTT. The encoded protein is CASSQGPENRGTEAFF.